The 20 T cell receptor beta chains listed next were all sequenced from one sample in a study of blood T cells in healthy people across ages. With a J-beta primer mix and a sample-barcoded 5' primer, a second PCR ran about 7 to 12 cycles. Each CDR3 protein is one row after TCRdb ran MiXCR on the 5' RACE reads. The sample has 950,000 to 1,200,000 distinct CDR3 sequences; around two fifths are singletons. The sequenced material came from blood. The receptor set was obtained from a man younger than 30 in good health.

The V call is TRBV6-2 or TRBV6-3, the J call TRBJ1-2, with a possible D match to TRBD1 (5 bases). The CDR3 runs 15 residues. Germline CDR1 is MNHEY and CDR2 is SVGEGT. V was cut by 4 bases and J by 6 bases, with 18 bases left in between. The CDR3 DNA reads TGTGCCAGCAGTTCCGAGACAAGGGGACGTGATGGCTACACCTTC. It specifies CASSSETRGRDGYTF.

As to this clonotype: It may be a read error: a sequence one base away is much more abundant. This chain connects TRBV6-2 or TRBV6-3 to TRBJ1-2; TRBD1 matches 9 bases. From germline, CDR1 is MNHEY and CDR2 SVGEGT. CDR3 length: 13 residues. The DNA for the CDR3 is TGTGTCAGCAGCGGGACAGGGCTCTATGGCTACACCTTC. Residues: CVSSGTGLYGYTF.

J is TRBJ1-1 and V is TRBV5-1; 8 bases are a match to TRBD1. CDR3 length: 14 residues. The germline CDR1 and CDR2 sequences are SGHRS and YFSETQ. The trim removed 4 bases at V and 4 bases at J, leaving 6 bases unmatched. As DNA, the CDR3 is TGCGCCAGCAGCGGGGACAGGAGGGGCACTGAAGCTTTCTTT. This codes for CASSGDRRGTEAFF.

This clonotype was recorded many times. The genes are TRBV20-1 and TRBJ2-3; perhaps TRBD1 as D (6 bases). This CDR3 comprises 15 residues. Germline loops: CDR1 DFQATT, CDR2 SNEGSKA (reference sequence). The V gene lost 5 bases and the J gene lost 7 bases, with 22 bases spanning the gap. CDR3 coding DNA: TGCAGTGCTGATCATGTGGACAGTGCCCCGAATACGCAGTATTTT. Its protein is CSADHVDSAPNTQYF.

This clonotype was found many times. This could be a read error, since a much larger clone is one nucleotide away. CDR3 in DNA: TGTGCCAGCAGTTACTCGGAAATGGACAGGGCGGGGCAGTACTTC. Encoded protein: CASSYSEMDRAGQYF. V usage is TRBV6-5 and J usage is TRBJ2-5; 8 nucleotides align to TRBD1. This CDR3 spans 15 amino acids. V lost 0 bases to trimming and J lost 11 bases; unmatched junction nucleotides: 11. Germline V CDR1 and CDR2: MNHEY, SVGAGI.

The V gene is TRBV7-2, the J gene TRBJ2-3, with a weak D call TRBD1 (5 bases). Germline loops: CDR1 SGHTA, CDR2 FQGNSA. The V end lost 3 bases, the J end lost 3 bases, and 10 bases lay between the germline ends. The CDR3 contains 14 residues. The CDR3 DNA reads TGTGCCAGCAGCTTTGACAGCGAGACAGATACGCAGTATTTT. As protein: CASSFDSETDTQYF. Filled out from reference TRBV7-2 and TRBJ2-3, the complete variable domain reads GAGVSQSPSNKVTEKGKDVELRCDPISGHTALYWYRQSLGQGLEFLIYFQGNSAPDKSGLPSDRFSAERTGGSVSTLTIQRTQQEDSAVYLCASSFDSETDTQYFGPGTRLTVL.

The chain links TRBV9 to TRBJ2-2, with D hard to call. Per the germline V gene, CDR1 is SGDLS and CDR2 is YYNGEE. The V and J ends lost 3 bases and 7 bases respectively, with 4 bases between them. This CDR3 has 11 residues. CDR3 in amino acids: CASSGRGELFF. As DNA, the CDR3 is TGTGCCAGCAGCGGTCGCGGGGAGCTGTTTTTT.

CDR3 DNA: TGCAGCGTTCTGACAGTGGCCTATGGCTACACCTTC. Encoded protein: CSVLTVAYGYTF. V is TRBV29-1 and J is TRBJ1-2; the D gene is possibly TRBD1 (5 bases). The CDR3 consists of 12 residues. The ends were cut back, 5 bases at V and 4 bases at J, with 11 bases in the middle. The germline gives CDR1 SQVTM, CDR2 ANQGSEA. The full variable domain, with the rest looked up from reference TRBV29-1 and TRBJ1-2, is SAVISQKPSRDICQRGTSLTIQCQVDSQVTMMFWYRQQPGQSLTLIATANQGSEATYESGFVIDKFPISRPNLTFSTLTVSNMSPEDSSIYLCSVLTVAYGYTFGSGTRLTVV.

V gene TRBV6-1 combines with J gene TRBJ2-7; TRBD1 aligns across 9 bases. This CDR3 contains 19 residues. Germline V gives CDR1 MNHNS, CDR2 SASEGT. The J segment lost 7 bases and the V segment lost 9 bases, leaving 28 bases of the junction unmatched. The CDR3: CARTPGQGALYLAYNEQYF. In DNA, the CDR3 is TGTGCCAGAACCCCGGGACAGGGCGCCCTTTACCTCGCCTACAATGAGCAGTACTTC.

Notes on this clonotype: A read error may explain this, as a much larger clone is one base away. The gene calls are TRBV12-3 or TRBV12-4 and TRBJ1-2; D not certain. Trimming took off 2 bases at V and 6 bases at J, with 4 bases between the two ends. This CDR3 is 11 amino acids long. The CDR3 spells CASSLSNGYTF. DNA for the CDR3: TGTGCCAGCAGTTTATCTAATGGCTACACCTTC.

V and J are TRBV20-1 and TRBJ2-5; D possibly corresponds to TRBD2 (6 bases). Germline loops: CDR1 DFQATT, CDR2 SNEGSKA (reference sequence). Trimming shortened V by 2 bases and J by 4 bases, and 20 bases separated the two germline ends. The CDR3 totals 16 residues. DNA of the CDR3: TGCAGTGCTAGATCTAGGAGGGGCAAAGAGACAGAGACCCAGTACTTC. It is translated as CSARSRRGKETETQYF.

The chain uses TRBV6-5 and TRBJ2-7; D possibly corresponds to TRBD1 (6 bases). Between the trimmed V and J ends, which lost 6 bases and 6 bases, there was a span of 12 bases. The CDR3 runs 12 residues. Germline V gene sequence: CDR1 MNHEY, CDR2 SVGAGI. The CDR3 reads CASSRTGPEQYF. CDR3 DNA: TGTGCCAGCAGCCGCACAGGGCCCGAGCAGTACTTC.

This chain uses TRBV12-3 or TRBV12-4 with TRBJ1-2; no clear D gene. The CDR3 loop spans 14 amino acids. The V end lost 3 bases, the J end lost 6 bases, and 14 bases lay between the germline ends. The CDR3 DNA is TGTGCCAGCAGTTTTAGGGAACAGCTGCATGGCTACACCTTC. This sequence encodes CASSFREQLHGYTF.

The CDR3 DNA follows: TGCAGTGCTATGGACCTAGGACCGACTCTCACAGATACGCAGTATTTT. Protein sequence: CSAMDLGPTLTDTQYF. This chain connects TRBV20-1 to TRBJ2-3; no clear D. V gave up 4 bases and J gave up 2 bases, with 19 bases separating them. The CDR3 covers 16 residues. The V gene's germline CDR1 is DFQATT and CDR2 SNEGSKA (reference sequence).

The chain links TRBV5-8 to TRBJ2-3; D may be TRBD1 (6 bases). V lost 2 bases to trimming and J lost 2 bases, with 12 bases between them. Looked up from germline, CDR1 is SGHTS and CDR2 is YDEGEE. The CDR3 spans 15 residues. CDR3 nucleotide sequence: TGTGCCAGCAGCTTTGGGGGCCTCCACACAGATACGCAGTATTTT. This translates into CASSFGGLHTDTQYF.

CDR3 loop: CASSQTGPAFF. For the CDR3, the DNA is TGTGCCAGCAGCCAAACAGGGCCGGCTTTCTTT. The gene calls are TRBV2 and TRBJ1-1; D perhaps matches TRBD1 (6 bases). The V end lost 6 bases, the J end lost 11 bases, and 13 bases lay between the germline ends. This CDR3 spans 11 amino acids. CDR1 and CDR2 (germline): SNHLY, FYNNEI. Full variable domain (missing parts from reference TRBV2 and TRBJ1-1): EPEVTQTPSHQVTQMGQEVILRCVPISNHLYFYWYRQILGQKVEFLVSFYNNEISEKSEIFDDQFSVERPDGSNFTLKIRSTKLEDSAMYFCASSQTGPAFFGQGTRLTVV.

This clonotype was recorded a few times. The chain recombines TRBV7-9 with TRBJ2-1; maybe TRBD2 (7 bases). The DNA end lines up better with TRBJ2-7; the J call may be wrong. The CDR3 spans 15 residues. CDR1 is SEHNR and CDR2 is FQNEAQ in the germline V gene (reference sequence). CDR3 sequence reads: CASSLSGGPFNEQYF. Here the CDR3 DNA reads TGTGCCAGCAGCTTATCCGGGGGGCCGTTCAATGAGCAGTACTTC.

V usage is TRBV6-5 and J usage is TRBJ2-3; 10 bases fit TRBD2. CDR1 and CDR2 from the germline V gene are MNHEY and SVGAGI. This CDR3 region has 17 residues. V lost 1 base and J lost 0; bases outside the gene matches: 4. Here the CDR3 DNA reads TGTGCCAGCAGTTACTATCTAGCGGGGGCTAGCACAGATACGCAGTATTTT. Translation: CASSYYLAGASTDTQYF.

The gene calls are TRBV5-1 and TRBJ2-2; 7 nucleotides align to TRBD1. Germline V lookup: CDR1 SGHRS, CDR2 YFSETQ. This CDR3 region has 16 residues. V dropped 2 bases and J dropped 6; count of bases not matched to a gene: 10. The CDR3 DNA follows: TGCGCCAGCAGCTTTGCCGGGACAGTCCCCCCCGGGGAGCTGTTTTTT. Translating gives CASSFAGTVPPGELFF.

This sequence joins TRBV9 and TRBJ2-2; D might be TRBD1 (6 bases). Germline lookup yields CDR1 SGDLS and CDR2 YYNGEE. The CDR3 runs 14 residues. The V end was cut by 4 bases, the J end by 4 bases, with 11 bases between. CDR3 bases: TGTGCCAGCAGCACTACAGGGACCACCGGGGAGCTGTTTTTT. The encoded protein is CASSTTGTTGELFF.